A selection of T cell receptor beta chains follows, all from one sample in a study of cytomegalovirus exposure and HLA in healthy donors. Data came from immunoSEQ multiplex PCR; TCRdb stores just in-frame clones and leaves some out. This repertoire shows about 200,000 clones, about 88% found once; its top ten account for less than 0.4%. Source material: PBMCs. The receptor source for this set is a woman in her thirties in good health and CMV-seronegative. Each CDR3 is given with its conserved first and last residue. The D gene is left open where the match is weak. Clone size is shown for a subset of rows, as once, few, many or a class of expanded clone.

v_gene: TRBV2; len: 14; j_gene: TRBJ2-5; d_gene: -; abundance: -; CDR3aa: CASSELLMEETQYF; CDR3nt: TGTGCCAGCAGTGAACTCCTAATGGAGGAGACCCAGTACTTC
v_gene: TRBV2; len: 14; j_gene: TRBJ1-1; d_gene: -; abundance: -; CDR3aa: CASTEGGSYTEAFF; CDR3nt: TGTGCCAGCACCGAGGGAGGGAGTTACACTGAAGCTTTCTTT
v_gene: TRBV6-1; len: 15; j_gene: TRBJ2-5; d_gene: TRBD1; abundance: -; CDR3aa: CASTWKTGEQETQYF; CDR3nt: TGTGCCAGCACTTGGAAGACAGGGGAACAAGAGACCCAGTACTTC
v_gene: TRBV11-2; len: 15; j_gene: TRBJ2-3; d_gene: TRBD2; abundance: -; CDR3aa: CASSLDGGVWDTQYF; CDR3nt: TGTGCCAGCAGCTTAGATGGGGGGGTTTGGGATACGCAGTATTTT
v_gene: TRBV7-6; len: 17; j_gene: TRBJ2-1; d_gene: TRBD2; abundance: -; CDR3aa: CASSLARAGLSGNEQFF; CDR3nt: TGTGCCAGCAGCTTAGCCAGAGCGGGGCTCTCGGGCAATGAGCAGTTCTTC
v_gene: TRBV5-6; len: 14; j_gene: TRBJ2-1; d_gene: -; abundance: -; CDR3aa: CASSPLRTYNEQFF; CDR3nt: TGTGCCAGCAGCCCCCTAAGAACTTACAATGAGCAGTTCTTC
v_gene: TRBV15; len: 12; j_gene: TRBJ2-1; d_gene: -; abundance: -; CDR3aa: CATSSVGGEQFF; CDR3nt: TGTGCCACCAGCAGTGTTGGGGGGGAGCAGTTCTTC
v_gene: TRBV11-2; len: 14; j_gene: TRBJ2-5; d_gene: TRBD1; abundance: -; CDR3aa: CASSYGTEQETQYF; CDR3nt: TGTGCCAGCAGCTACGGGACAGAACAAGAGACCCAGTACTTC
v_gene: TRBV2; len: 13; j_gene: TRBJ1-1; d_gene: -; abundance: -; CDR3aa: CASKGPSNTEAFF; CDR3nt: TGTGCCAGCAAGGGGCCTTCGAACACTGAAGCTTTCTTT
v_gene: TRBV7-2; len: 15; j_gene: TRBJ1-5; d_gene: TRBD1; abundance: -; CDR3aa: CASGQGQVNNQPQHF; CDR3nt: TGTGCCAGCGGACAGGGCCAAGTAAACAATCAGCCCCAGCATTTT
v_gene: TRBV7-7; len: 13; j_gene: TRBJ2-5; d_gene: -; abundance: -; CDR3aa: CASSLEEGETRYF; CDR3nt: TGTGCTAGCAGCTTAGAAGAGGGAGAGACCCGGTACTTC
v_gene: TRBV5-1; len: 14; j_gene: TRBJ2-1; d_gene: -; abundance: -; CDR3aa: CASSLSSQYNEQFF; CDR3nt: TGCGCCAGCAGCTTAAGTAGCCAATACAATGAGCAGTTCTTC
v_gene: TRBV19; len: 14; j_gene: TRBJ2-2; d_gene: -; abundance: -; CDR3aa: CASSMGGSTGELFF; CDR3nt: TGTGCCAGTAGTATGGGGGGTAGCACCGGGGAGCTGTTTTTT
v_gene: TRBV10-3; len: 13; j_gene: TRBJ1-4; d_gene: -; abundance: -; CDR3aa: CAIAVATNEKLFF; CDR3nt: TGTGCCATCGCAGTCGCAACTAATGAAAAACTGTTTTTT
v_gene: TRBV6-6; len: 14; j_gene: TRBJ1-1; d_gene: TRBD1; abundance: -; CDR3aa: CASSQWTGPPEAFF; CDR3nt: TGTGCCAGCAGTCAATGGACAGGTCCTCCTGAAGCTTTCTTT
v_gene: TRBV7-2; len: 11; j_gene: TRBJ2-7; d_gene: -; abundance: -; CDR3aa: CASSLRDEQYF; CDR3nt: TGTGCCAGCAGCTTACGGGACGAGCAGTACTTC
v_gene: TRBV5-4; len: 15; j_gene: TRBJ1-1; d_gene: TRBD1; abundance: -; CDR3aa: CASRSDRGDFSEAFF; CDR3nt: TGTGCCAGCAGGAGCGACAGGGGGGATTTTTCTGAAGCTTTCTTT
v_gene: TRBV5-1; len: 14; j_gene: TRBJ2-4; d_gene: -; abundance: -; CDR3aa: CASSPQGRSDIQYF; CDR3nt: TGCGCCAGCAGCCCCCAGGGGCGCAGTGACATTCAGTACTTC
v_gene: TRBV19; len: 13; j_gene: TRBJ1-2; d_gene: -; abundance: -; CDR3aa: CASRFQALAGYTF; CDR3nt: TGTGCCAGCCGCTTCCAGGCCCTCGCCGGCTACACCTTC
v_gene: TRBV9; len: 14; j_gene: TRBJ2-7; d_gene: TRBD1; abundance: -; CDR3aa: CASSGTGGAYEQYF; CDR3nt: TGTGCCAGCAGCGGAACAGGGGGCGCTTACGAGCAGTACTTC
v_gene: TRBV4-1; len: 14; j_gene: TRBJ2-2; d_gene: -; abundance: few; CDR3aa: CASSQVPRGGELFF; CDR3nt: TGCGCCAGCAGCCAAGTCCCTAGGGGCGGGGAGCTGTTTTTT